This T cell receptor beta chain appears in the sequencing data of a study of prognosis after radiotherapy for stage I lung cancer. The study amplified the TCR beta CDR3 region from genomic DNA. This amplification was carried out by two rounds of multiplex PCR. Primers (each specific to one TRBV or TRBJ gene) were used in first-round PCR. TCRdb passed the multiplex PCR reads through MiXCR, listing each CDR3 protein once. This sample carries more than 11,000 distinct CDR3 sequences, approximately 30% of them seen once, and the ten largest clones take about 27%. On this clonotype: Its antigen is currently unknown. A junction boundary mismatches the germline segment, possibly from a read error.

The germline V gene has CDR1 SSHAT and CDR2 FNYEAQ (reference sequence). This CDR3 region has 17 residues. Points from the study as a whole: Differences in TRBV and TRBJ gene usage were reportedly observed between patients with and without metastases.

This rearrangement joins TRBV7-7 to TRBJ2-5; 7 bases match TRBD1. This TCR was sampled from a donor of 50 years or more with non-small cell lung cancer. The sample was PBMCs, taken before or after stereotactic body radiation therapy (not recorded which). The chain's CDR3 is CASSSGVPQGTQETQYF. The CDR3 DNA reads as TGTGCTAGCAGCTCCGGCGTACCACAGGGGACCCAAGAGACCCAGTACTTC.